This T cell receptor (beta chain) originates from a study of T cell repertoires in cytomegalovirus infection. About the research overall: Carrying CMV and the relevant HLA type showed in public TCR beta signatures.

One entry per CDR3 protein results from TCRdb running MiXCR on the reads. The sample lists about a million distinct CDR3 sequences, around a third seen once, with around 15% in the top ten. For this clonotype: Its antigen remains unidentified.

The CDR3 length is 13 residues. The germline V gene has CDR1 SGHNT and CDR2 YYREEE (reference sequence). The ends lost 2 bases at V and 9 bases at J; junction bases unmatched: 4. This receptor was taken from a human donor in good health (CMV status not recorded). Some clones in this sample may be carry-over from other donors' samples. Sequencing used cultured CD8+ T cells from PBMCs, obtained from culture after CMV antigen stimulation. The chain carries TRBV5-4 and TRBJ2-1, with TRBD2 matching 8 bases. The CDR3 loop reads CASSFYGGAEQFF. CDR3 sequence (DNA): TGTGCCAGCAGCTTTTACGGGGGGGCTGAGCAGTTCTTC.